Presented here are 3 T cell receptor beta chains from one specimen sequenced in a study of Ad26.COV2.S vaccination and SARS-CoV-2 variants. The sample's treatment: roughly 20 received Ad26.COV2.S at low or high dose, single or two shots; a few received placebo; per-sample allocation not given. Sampling occurred on day 63 after the first vaccine or placebo injection. Using immunoSEQ multiplex PCR, the repertoire was profiled, and TCRdb retains in-frame clones only, with some absent. The sample has approximately 480,000 clones; around nine tenths are singletons. The material sequenced was peripheral blood, taken in a trial of Ad26.COV2.S vaccine versus placebo. The receptors were sampled from a person aged 18 to 65 who received the Ad26.COV2.S COVID-19 vaccine or a placebo.

The chain is built from TRBV4-1 and TRBJ2-7; 9 bases are a match to TRBD2. With 4 bases clipped from V and 0 bases from J, the junction kept 22 bases outside the gene matches. This CDR3 has 21 residues. Germline assignment: CDR1 MGHRA and CDR2 YSYEKL. CDR3 residues: CASSPPRGGSGSSSASYEQYF. The CDR3 nucleotides are TGCGCCAGCAGCCCCCCCAGGGGAGGTAGCGGGAGTAGTTCGGCCTCCTACGAGCAGTACTTC.

V is TRBV24-1 and J is TRBJ2-1, with a weak D call TRBD2 (6 bases). The germline V and J ends were trimmed by 4 bases and 0 bases, with 12 bases remaining between them. The CDR3 runs 16 residues. Germline V gives CDR1 KGHDR, CDR2 SFDVKD. The CDR3 DNA reads TGTGCCACCAGTGACCCAGCGGGTAGCTCCTACAATGAGCAGTTCTTC. Encoded protein: CATSDPAGSSYNEQFF.

The chain employs TRBV28 and TRBJ2-7, with 10 bases that match TRBD2. J lost 6 bases, V lost 4 bases, and 9 bases had no gene match. This CDR3 region has 15 residues. CDR1 is MDHEN and CDR2 is SYDVKM in the germline V gene. CDR3: CASSSPPSGSPEQYF. The CDR3 DNA sequence: TGTGCCAGCAGTTCCCCACCTAGCGGGAGCCCCGAGCAGTACTTC.